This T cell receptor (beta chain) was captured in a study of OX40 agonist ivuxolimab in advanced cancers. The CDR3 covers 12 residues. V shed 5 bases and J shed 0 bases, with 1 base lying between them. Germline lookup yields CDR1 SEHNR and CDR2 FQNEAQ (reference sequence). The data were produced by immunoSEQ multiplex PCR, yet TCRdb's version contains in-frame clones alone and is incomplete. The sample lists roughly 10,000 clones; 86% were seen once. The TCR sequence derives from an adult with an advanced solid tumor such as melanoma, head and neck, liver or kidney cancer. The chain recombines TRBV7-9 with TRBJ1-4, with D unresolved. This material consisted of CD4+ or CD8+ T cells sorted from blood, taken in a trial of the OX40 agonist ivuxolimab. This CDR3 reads CASSATNEKLFF. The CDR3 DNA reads TGTGCCAGCAGCGCAACTAATGAAAAACTGTTTTTT.